This T cell receptor (beta chain) was recovered during a study of blood T cell repertoires in COVID-19. About the research overall: Samples came from the United States, Italy and Spain, spanning acute and convalescent COVID-19. From T cells, B-cell-depleted T cells, or PBMCs came the material, which was cDNA or gDNA.

Germline values: CDR1 SGHTA, CDR2 FQGNSA. Trimming cost V 3 bases and J 8 bases; bases outside gene matches: 5. The CDR3 covers 15 residues. Generated by immunoSEQ multiplex PCR, the TCRdb table keeps only in-frame clones and is missing some. In the table there are approximately 400,000 clones, more than 85% of which are singletons. V usage is TRBV7-2 and J usage is TRBJ2-1; 12 nucleotides align to TRBD1. This receptor was obtained from a woman aged 40 to 55 who had been exposed to COVID-19. The material sequenced was PBMCs or T cells enriched from blood (not recorded which). In nucleotides, the CDR3 is TGTGCCAGCAGCTTCTCCGGGACAGGGGGCGATGAGCAGTTCTTC. Translating it yields CASSFSGTGGDEQFF.